These 19 T cell receptor beta chains originate from one sample sequenced in a study of blood T cell repertoires in COVID-19. Sequenced by immunoSEQ multiplex PCR; TCRdb stores in-frame clones only, minus some. The table lists 100,000 to 150,000 clones, about 79% of them singletons. The sequencing sample was made of peripheral blood. Receptors originate from a man aged 65 to 85 with acute or convalescent COVID-19.

The V and J genes are TRBV19 and TRBJ1-2; D perhaps matches TRBD1 (6 bases). Germline values: CDR1 LNHDA, CDR2 SQIVND (reference sequence). This CDR3 has 13 amino acids. V lost 7 bases, J lost 4 bases, and 13 bases lay in between. The CDR3 is CASTQGWVYGYTF. In DNA form, the CDR3 reads TGTGCCAGTACACAGGGATGGGTCTATGGCTACACCTTC.

The chain couples TRBV2 to TRBJ1-5; D perhaps matches TRBD1 (5 bases). Per germline, CDR1 SNHLY and CDR2 FYNNEI. V dropped 5 bases and J dropped 3 bases, with 8 bases sitting between them. The CDR3 consists of 13 residues. The CDR3 loop is CASSRTNNQPQHF. The CDR3 region has the DNA TGTGCCAGCAGTAGGACAAACAATCAGCCCCAGCATTTT.

The rearrangement joins TRBV9 to TRBJ1-3; D is possibly TRBD1 (5 bases). This CDR3 is built from 14 residues. Between the trimmed V and J ends, which lost 0 bases and 7 bases, there was a span of 11 bases. Germline CDR1 reads SGDLS; CDR2 reads YYNGEE. The CDR3 coding sequence is TGTGCCAGCAGCGTAGCGACAGTAGGGAACACCATATATTTT. Translated, it gives CASSVATVGNTIYF.

In its sample, this clone was seen a few times. This rearrangement joins TRBV7-8 to TRBJ2-7; 12 bases are shared with TRBD1. The length of the CDR3 is 15 residues. V lost 5 bases, J lost 4 bases, and 6 bases stayed unmatched. Germline V lookup: CDR1 SGHVS, CDR2 FQNEAQ. Here the CDR3 reads CASSRPGQGAYEQYF. In nucleotides, the CDR3 is TGTGCCAGCAGCCGCCCGGGACAGGGGGCTTACGAGCAGTACTTC.

This rearrangement joins TRBV7-2 to TRBJ2-2; 7 positions match TRBD1. V shed 5 bases, J shed 5 bases, and the junction held 11 bases outside the gene matches. The length of the CDR3 is 16 residues. CDR1 SGHTA and CDR2 FQGNSA come from the germline V gene. The CDR3 DNA reads TGTGCCAGCAGCAACAGACAGGGACCGAGGACCGGGGAGCTGTTTTTT. Translating it yields CASSNRQGPRTGELFF.

In regard to this clone: Other DNA sequences in this sample translate to the same CDR3. The chain has TRBV21-1 and TRBJ1-4. TRBV21-1 is flagged as a pseudogene. This CDR3 comprises 19 residues. The CDR3 DNA reads TGTGCCAGCAGCAAAGCCAGGTATCCCGAGGGCTCAGCTAATGAAAAACTGTTTTTT. Translating it yields CASSKARYPEGSANEKLFF.

The chain couples TRBV10-3 to TRBJ1-3, with 8 bases lining up with TRBD1. The CDR3 sequence is 20 residues long. The trim removed 4 bases at V and 0 bases at J, leaving 17 bases unmatched. Per the germline V gene, CDR1 is ENHRY and CDR2 is SYGVKD. CDR3 nucleotide sequence: TGTGCCATCAGTGGTCCCCCCTCTACCGGGACAGGAGCCTCTGGAAACACCATATATTTT. Encoded protein: CAISGPPSTGTGASGNTIYF.

The V and J genes are TRBV4-2 and TRBJ1-3, with D maybe TRBD1 (6 bases). The CDR3 extends over 15 amino acids. Looked up from germline, CDR1 is LGHNA and CDR2 is YNFKEQ. The V end was cut by 1 base, the J end by 4 bases, with 11 bases between. The CDR3 sequence is CASSQGTVGGNTIYF. The CDR3 nucleotides read TGTGCCAGCAGCCAAGGGACAGTTGGAGGAAACACCATATATTTT.

The chain's CDR3 is CASGSGDRVYEQYF. The CDR3, as DNA: TGTGCCAGCGGCTCTGGGGACAGAGTCTACGAGCAGTACTTC. The chain uses TRBV9 and TRBJ2-7; TRBD1 aligns across 7 bases. Trimming at V came to 7 bases and at J to 3 bases, leaving 10 bases not matched to a gene. This CDR3 comprises 14 residues. Per germline, CDR1 SGDLS and CDR2 YYNGEE.

This clone was counted a single time. V is TRBV6-5 and J is TRBJ1-6; 7 nucleotides align to TRBD1. The CDR3 contains 14 residues. J lost 8 bases, V lost 7 bases, and 8 bases had no gene match. The germline CDR1 and CDR2 sequences are MNHEY and SVGAGI. The CDR3 loop reads CASTQGGRDSPLHF. CDR3 bases: TGTGCCAGCACCCAAGGGGGCAGGGATTCACCCCTCCACTTT.

As concerns this clone: Sequence at one end of the junction differs from germline and may be a read error. The V gene is TRBV7-7, the J gene TRBJ2-5; TRBD2 matches at 9 bases. This CDR3 contains 16 residues. Germline CDR1 reads SSHAT; CDR2 reads FNYEAQ (reference sequence). The chain's CDR3 is CASSLEAAGGPGTQYF. The CDR3, as DNA: TGTGCTAGCAGCTTAGAGGCAGCGGGGGGCCCAGGGACCCAGTACTTC.

The CDR3: CASSLATGGREQYF. CDR3 sequence (DNA): TGTGCCAGCAGCTTAGCCACAGGGGGCAGGGAGCAGTACTTC. The rearrangement links TRBV11-2 to TRBJ2-7; 9 positions match TRBD1. The CDR3 has 14 amino acids. After removal of 1 base from V and 7 bases from J, the junction contained 5 bases not matched to a gene. Germline V gives CDR1 SGHAT, CDR2 FQNNGV.

This clone was seen only a few times. The chain employs TRBV7-2 and TRBJ1-2, with 7 bases that match TRBD1. CDR1 SGHTA and CDR2 FQGNSA come from the germline V gene. Trimming removed 5 bases from V and 7 bases from J; junction bases left unmatched: 7. This CDR3 region has 13 residues. The CDR3 region has the DNA TGTGCCAGCAGCCAGGGACAGTTCATTGGCTACACCTTC. It is translated as CASSQGQFIGYTF.

The chain uses TRBV23-1 and TRBJ1-1; 10 nucleotides align to TRBD1. TRBV23-1 is placed among ORFs of uncertain function. V trimming: 0 bases; J trimming: 5 bases; junction bases outside the gene matches: 3. The CDR3 consists of 15 residues. CDR3 DNA sequence: TGCGCCAGCAGTCAATCGACAGGGGGCAAGACTGAAGCTTTCTTT. This encodes CASSQSTGGKTEAFF.

V gene TRBV4-3 combines with J gene TRBJ1-1, with a weak D call TRBD1 (5 bases). The ends were cut back, 0 bases at V and 7 bases at J, with 12 bases in the middle. The germline V gene encodes CDR1 LGHNA and CDR2 YSLEER. The CDR3 sequence is 14 residues long. The CDR3 coding sequence is TGCGCCAGCAGCCAAGAAAGGGGCATAGGTGAAGCTTTCTTT. Encoded protein: CASSQERGIGEAFF.

The rearrangement uses TRBV5-8 and TRBJ1-4; unclear D gene. Trimming shortened V by 1 base and J by 2 bases, and 18 bases separated the two germline ends. This CDR3 is 18 amino acids long. Germline CDR1 is SGHTS and CDR2 is YDEGEE. The CDR3 protein is CASSLSRWSGWTNEKLFF. Written as DNA, the CDR3 is TGTGCCAGCAGCTTGTCGAGGTGGTCGGGGTGGACTAATGAAAAACTGTTTTTT.

This clone has just a few counts. The chain carries TRBV25-1 and TRBJ2-7; possibly TRBD2 for D (5 bases). V lost 3 bases and J 0 bases, leaving 12 bases between the germline ends. The CDR3 loop spans 15 amino acids. Germline CDR1 reads MGHDK; CDR2 reads SYGVNS. This CDR3 is CASSDFSGSSYEQYF. The CDR3 region has the DNA TGTGCCAGCAGTGACTTCTCGGGGAGCTCCTACGAGCAGTACTTC.

V is TRBV19 and J is TRBJ1-3; 9 bases fit TRBD1. V dropped 6 bases and J dropped 4; count of bases not matched to a gene: 7. CDR1 and CDR2 (germline): LNHDA, SQIVND (reference sequence). This CDR3 contains 15 residues. CDR3 nucleotides: TGTGCCAGTAGCTCCGGACAGGGGTCAGGAAACACCATATATTTT. Translated, it gives CASSSGQGSGNTIYF.

This clone was picked up many times. J is TRBJ1-2 and V is TRBV5-1, with TRBD1 matching 7 bases. The CDR3 has 15 amino acids. Germline lookup yields CDR1 SGHRS and CDR2 YFSETQ. With V trimmed by 2 bases and J by 2 bases, 6 bases remained unmatched. The CDR3 region has the DNA TGCGCCAGCAGCTTTGACAGGGACTCGAACTATGGCTACACCTTC. Translated: CASSFDRDSNYGYTF.